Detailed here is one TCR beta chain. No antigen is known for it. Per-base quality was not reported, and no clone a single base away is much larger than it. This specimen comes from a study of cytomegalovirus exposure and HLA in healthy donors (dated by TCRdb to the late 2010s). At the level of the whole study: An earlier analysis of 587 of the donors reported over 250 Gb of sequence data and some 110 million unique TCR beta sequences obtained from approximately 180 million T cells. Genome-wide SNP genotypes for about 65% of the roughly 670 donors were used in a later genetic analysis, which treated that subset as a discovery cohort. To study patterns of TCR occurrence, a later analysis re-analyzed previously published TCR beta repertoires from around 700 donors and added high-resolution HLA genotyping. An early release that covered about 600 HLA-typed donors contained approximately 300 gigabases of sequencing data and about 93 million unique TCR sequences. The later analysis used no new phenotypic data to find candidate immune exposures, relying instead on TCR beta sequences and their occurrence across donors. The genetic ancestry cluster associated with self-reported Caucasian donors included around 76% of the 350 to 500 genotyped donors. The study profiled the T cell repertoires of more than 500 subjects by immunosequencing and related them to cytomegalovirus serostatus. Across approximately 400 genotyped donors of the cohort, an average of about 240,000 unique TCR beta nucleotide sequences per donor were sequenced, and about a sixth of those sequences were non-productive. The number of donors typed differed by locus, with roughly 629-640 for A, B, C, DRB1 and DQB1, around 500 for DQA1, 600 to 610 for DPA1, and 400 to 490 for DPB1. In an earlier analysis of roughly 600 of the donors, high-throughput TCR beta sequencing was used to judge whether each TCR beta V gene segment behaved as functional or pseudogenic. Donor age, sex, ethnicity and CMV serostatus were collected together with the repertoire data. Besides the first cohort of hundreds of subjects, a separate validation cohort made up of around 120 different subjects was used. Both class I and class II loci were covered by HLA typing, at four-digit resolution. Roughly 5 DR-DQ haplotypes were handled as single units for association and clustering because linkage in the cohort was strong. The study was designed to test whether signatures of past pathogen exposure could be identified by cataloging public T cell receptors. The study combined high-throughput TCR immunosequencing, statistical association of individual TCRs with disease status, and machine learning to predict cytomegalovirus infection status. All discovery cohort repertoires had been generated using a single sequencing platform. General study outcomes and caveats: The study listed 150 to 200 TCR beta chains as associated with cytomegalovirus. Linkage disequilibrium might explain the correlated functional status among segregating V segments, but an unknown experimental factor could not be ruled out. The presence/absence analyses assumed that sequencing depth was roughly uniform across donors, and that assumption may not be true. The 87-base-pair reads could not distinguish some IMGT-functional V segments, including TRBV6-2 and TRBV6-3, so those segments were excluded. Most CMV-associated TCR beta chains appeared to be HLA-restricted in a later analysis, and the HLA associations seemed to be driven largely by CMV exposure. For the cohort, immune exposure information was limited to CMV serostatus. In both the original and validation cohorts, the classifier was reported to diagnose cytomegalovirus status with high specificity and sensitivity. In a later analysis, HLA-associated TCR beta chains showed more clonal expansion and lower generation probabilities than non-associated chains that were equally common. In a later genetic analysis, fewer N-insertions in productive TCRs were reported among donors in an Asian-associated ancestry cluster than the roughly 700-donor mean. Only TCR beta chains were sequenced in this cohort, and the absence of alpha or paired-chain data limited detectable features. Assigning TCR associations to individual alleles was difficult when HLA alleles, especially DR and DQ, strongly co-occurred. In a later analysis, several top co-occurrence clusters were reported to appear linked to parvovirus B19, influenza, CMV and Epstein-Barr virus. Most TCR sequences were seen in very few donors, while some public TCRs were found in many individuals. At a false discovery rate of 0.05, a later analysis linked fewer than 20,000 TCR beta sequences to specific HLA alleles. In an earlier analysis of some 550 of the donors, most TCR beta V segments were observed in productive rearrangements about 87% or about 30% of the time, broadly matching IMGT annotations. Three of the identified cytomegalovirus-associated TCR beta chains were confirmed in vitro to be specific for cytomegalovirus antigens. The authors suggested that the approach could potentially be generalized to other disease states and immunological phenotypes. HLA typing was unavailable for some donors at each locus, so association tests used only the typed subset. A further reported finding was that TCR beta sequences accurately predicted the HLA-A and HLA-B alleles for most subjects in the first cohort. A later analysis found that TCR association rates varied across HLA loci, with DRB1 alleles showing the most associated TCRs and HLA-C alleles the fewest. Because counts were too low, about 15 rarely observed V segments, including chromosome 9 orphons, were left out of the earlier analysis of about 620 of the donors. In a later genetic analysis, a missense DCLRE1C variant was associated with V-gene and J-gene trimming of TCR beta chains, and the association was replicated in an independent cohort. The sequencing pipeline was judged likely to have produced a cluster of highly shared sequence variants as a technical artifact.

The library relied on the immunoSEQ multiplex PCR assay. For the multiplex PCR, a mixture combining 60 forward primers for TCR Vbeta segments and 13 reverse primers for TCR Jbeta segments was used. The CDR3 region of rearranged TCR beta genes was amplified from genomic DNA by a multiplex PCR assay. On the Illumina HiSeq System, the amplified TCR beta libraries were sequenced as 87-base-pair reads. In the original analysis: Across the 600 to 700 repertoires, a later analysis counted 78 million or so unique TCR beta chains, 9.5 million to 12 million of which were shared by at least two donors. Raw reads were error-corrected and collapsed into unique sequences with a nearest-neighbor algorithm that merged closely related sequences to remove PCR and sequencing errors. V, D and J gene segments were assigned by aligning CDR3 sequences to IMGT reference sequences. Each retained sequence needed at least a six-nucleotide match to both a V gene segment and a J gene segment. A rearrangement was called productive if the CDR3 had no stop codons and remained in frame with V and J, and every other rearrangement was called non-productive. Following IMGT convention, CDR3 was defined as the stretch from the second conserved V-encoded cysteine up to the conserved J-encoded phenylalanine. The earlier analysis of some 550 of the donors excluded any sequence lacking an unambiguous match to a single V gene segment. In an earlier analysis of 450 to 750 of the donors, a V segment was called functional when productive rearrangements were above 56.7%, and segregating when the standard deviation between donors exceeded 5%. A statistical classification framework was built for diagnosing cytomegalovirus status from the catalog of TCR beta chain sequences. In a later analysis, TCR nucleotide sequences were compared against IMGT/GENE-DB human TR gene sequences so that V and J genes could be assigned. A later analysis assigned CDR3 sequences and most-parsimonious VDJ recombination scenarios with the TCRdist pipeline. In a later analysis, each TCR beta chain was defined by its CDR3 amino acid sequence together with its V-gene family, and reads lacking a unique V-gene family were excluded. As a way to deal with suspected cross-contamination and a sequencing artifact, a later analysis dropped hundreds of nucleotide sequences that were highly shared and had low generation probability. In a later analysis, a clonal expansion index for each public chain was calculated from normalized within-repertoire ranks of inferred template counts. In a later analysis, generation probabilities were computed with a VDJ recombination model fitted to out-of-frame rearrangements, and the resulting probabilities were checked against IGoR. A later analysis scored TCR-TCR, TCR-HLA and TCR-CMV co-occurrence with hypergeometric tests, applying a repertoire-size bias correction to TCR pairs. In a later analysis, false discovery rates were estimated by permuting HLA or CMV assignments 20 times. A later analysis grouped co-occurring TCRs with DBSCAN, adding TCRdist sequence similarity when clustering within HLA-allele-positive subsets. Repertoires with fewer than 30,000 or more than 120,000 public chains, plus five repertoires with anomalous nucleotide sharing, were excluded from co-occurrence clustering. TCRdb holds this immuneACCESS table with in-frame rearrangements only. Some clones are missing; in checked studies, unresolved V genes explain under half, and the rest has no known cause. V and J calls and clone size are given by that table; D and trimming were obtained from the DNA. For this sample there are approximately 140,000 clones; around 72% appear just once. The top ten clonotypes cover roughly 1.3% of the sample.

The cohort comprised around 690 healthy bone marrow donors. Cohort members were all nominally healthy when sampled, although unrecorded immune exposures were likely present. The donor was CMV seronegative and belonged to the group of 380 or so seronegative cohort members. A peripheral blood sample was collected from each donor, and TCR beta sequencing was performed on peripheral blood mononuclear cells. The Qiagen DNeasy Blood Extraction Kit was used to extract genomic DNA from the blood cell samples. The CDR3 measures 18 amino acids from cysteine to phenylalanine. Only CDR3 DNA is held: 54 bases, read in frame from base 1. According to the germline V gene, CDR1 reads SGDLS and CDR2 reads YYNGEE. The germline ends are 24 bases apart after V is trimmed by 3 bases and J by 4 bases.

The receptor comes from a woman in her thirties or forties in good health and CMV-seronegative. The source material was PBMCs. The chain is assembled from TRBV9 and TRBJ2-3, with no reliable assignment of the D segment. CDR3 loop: CASSGAGTTLHEADTQYF. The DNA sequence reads TGTGCCAGCAGCGGCGCCGGAACAACGTTGCACGAGGCAGATACGCAGTATTTT.